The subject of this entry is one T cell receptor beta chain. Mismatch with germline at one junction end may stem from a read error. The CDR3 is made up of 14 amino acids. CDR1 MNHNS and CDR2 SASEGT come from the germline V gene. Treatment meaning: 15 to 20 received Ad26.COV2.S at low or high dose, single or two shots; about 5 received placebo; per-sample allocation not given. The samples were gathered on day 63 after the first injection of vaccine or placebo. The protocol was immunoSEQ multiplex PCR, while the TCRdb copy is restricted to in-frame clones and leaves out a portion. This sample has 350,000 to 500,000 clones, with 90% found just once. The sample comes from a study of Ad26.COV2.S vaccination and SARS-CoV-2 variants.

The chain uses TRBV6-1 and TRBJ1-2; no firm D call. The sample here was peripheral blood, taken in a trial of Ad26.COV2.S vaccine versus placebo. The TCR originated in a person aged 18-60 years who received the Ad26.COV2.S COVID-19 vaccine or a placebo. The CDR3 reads CASSESMLSYSYTF. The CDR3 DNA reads TGTGCCAGCAGTGAATCCATGCTCTCCTATAGCTACACCTTC.